This TCR beta chain appears in the sequencing data of a study of cytomegalovirus exposure and HLA in healthy donors (dated by TCRdb to 2016 to 2017). About the investigation overall: A later analysis indicated that the 120 validation repertoires were generated on the platform also employed for the 670 or so repertoires of the first cohort. In addition to the first cohort of around 670 subjects, a separate validation cohort of over 90 different subjects was used. High-throughput TCR immunosequencing, statistical association of individual TCRs with disease status, and machine learning were combined to predict cytomegalovirus infection status. The study was designed to test whether signatures of past pathogen exposure could be identified by cataloging public T cell receptors. The paper's findings and limits, for the study overall: The study listed approximately 150 TCR beta chains as associated with cytomegalovirus. Most TCR sequences were observed very rarely across donors, whereas some public TCRs were present in many individuals. According to the authors, the approach could potentially be generalized to other disease states and immunological phenotypes. In both the original and validation cohorts, the classifier was reported to diagnose cytomegalovirus status with high specificity and sensitivity. In vitro tests confirmed that three of the cytomegalovirus-associated TCR beta chains recognize cytomegalovirus antigens. A later analysis had no HLA typing for the validation cohort, so co-occurrence there was scored across all 110 or so repertoires. A later analysis found that TCRs clustered in the first cohort also tended to co-occur in the 120 or so validation repertoires, with approximately 94% of cluster scores above 0.

Library creation used the immunoSEQ multiplex PCR assay. Per the original workflow: A statistical classification framework was built to diagnose cytomegalovirus status from the catalog of TCR beta chain sequences. Drawn from immuneACCESS, this table holds only the in-frame rearrangements with V and J called that TCRdb kept. Clones are partly lost; checked studies trace under half to an unresolved V gene and leave the rest unexplained. V, J and clone size were drawn from that table, and D and trimming were deduced from the DNA. This sample has under 150,000 clones in its table, and more than 85% of those were observed once. Clones ranked in the top ten supply under 0.8% of the sample. In the case of this clone: Its antigen is still unknown. No base qualities exist here, and no much larger clone lies one base off it.

The donors belonged to the validation cohort of over a hundred subjects, which was separate from the approximately 680-subject first cohort. Based on the germline V gene, the CDR1 and CDR2 sequences are SGDLS and YYNGEE. Trimming costs V 0 bases and J 6 bases, and their ends lie 15 bases apart. Measured from the cysteine to the phenylalanine, the CDR3 is 15 residues long. The retained sequence is limited to the CDR3, 45 bases, with the frame set at the first base. The sequencing input was PBMCs. Here the chain combines TRBV9 and TRBJ1-2; a confident D gene designation cannot be given. This receptor was obtained from a man younger than 30 in good health and CMV-seronegative. The nucleotide sequence reads as follows: TGTGCCAGCAGCGTAGCGGGGATCTCCGCGAATGGCTACACCTTC. Its coded protein is CASSVAGISANGYTF.